The T cell receptor (beta chain) described here comes from a study of tumor-infiltrating lymphocytes in primary liver carcinoma. Study context: Each of the samples returned roughly 3.65 to 7.5 million productive TCRbeta reads (a yield similar across tissue types).

In germline, CDR1 is WSHSY, CDR2 SAAADI. The CDR3 contains 14 residues. V was shortened by 8 bases and J by 2 bases, with 13 bases between the two germline ends. cDNA specific to TCR beta was made from 500 ng of total RNA, with a constant-region primer employed for priming. Three nested multiplex PCR rounds of slightly modified ARM-PCR generated TCR beta libraries. Rounds one and two of PCR, each of around 9 cycles, were primed with TRBV1-TRBV30 forward primers and a C-beta reverse primer. TCRdb ran MiXCR on the multiplex PCR reads and lists one entry per CDR3 protein. The repertoire consists of tens of thousands of distinct CDR3 sequences, with about 75% occurring once and the leading ten covering around 40%. From approximately 20-30 mg of unsorted bulk tissue, DNA and RNA were co-extracted together.

Sample: tumor-adjacent normal liver tissue. The sequence came from a man aged 35 to 55 with primary liver carcinoma and hepatitis B virus infection. The chain employs TRBV10-2 and TRBJ1-5, with D unclear. The CDR3, as DNA: TGCGCCAGCGAGAGCGCTGGGGGCAATCAGCCCCAGCATTTT. Amino acids: CASESAGGNQPQHF.